This T cell receptor (beta chain) was captured in a study of T cells in women clearing cervical HPV infection. Each participant carried one incident cervical HPV16 infection only. Using immunoSEQ multiplex PCR, the repertoire was profiled, and TCRdb retains in-frame clones only, with some absent. The sample has 25,000 to 35,000 clones; the top ten hold roughly 18%. Study results and caveats: Richness plus V gene abundances separated cases from controls with AUC about 0.83. Repertoire richness, not evenness, was significantly elevated in CIN3+ cases versus controls.

In the case of this clone: The antigen is not known. The CDR3 end is not reached by the read, which stops 3 residues before it; the germline J gene fills it in.

Germline assignment: CDR1 DFQATT and CDR2 SNEGSKA (reference sequence). The CDR3 totals 16 residues. Trimming cost V 6 bases and J 1 base, with 21 bases left between them. The TCR comes from a woman between 18 and 70 years old with a cervical HPV16 infection that either progressed to CIN3+ or cleared (not recorded which). J is TRBJ1-2 and V is TRBV20-1, with TRBD1 as a possible D gene (6 bases). The sample taken for sequencing was blood buffy coat. The CDR3 loop reads CSAEASRQGNNYGYTF. CDR3 DNA (partial): TGCAGTGCCGAGGCTTCCAGGCAGGGGAATAACTATGGC.